This TCR beta chain was retrieved from a study of blood T cell repertoires in COVID-19. On the study more broadly: The origin of the acute and convalescent COVID-19 samples was the United States, Italy and Spain. PBMCs, B-cell-depleted T cells, or T cells provided the cDNA or gDNA that made up the material.

In the study's own analysis: Estimation of nucleated cell counts relied on the amplification of reference gene primers. TCRdb's table, derived via immunoSEQ multiplex PCR, lists solely in-frame clones and lacks some. V and J calls and clone size are copied from that table; D and trimming were computed from the DNA. The sample carries some 89,000 clones, more than 75% recorded once. Trimming shortened V by 2 bases and J by 3 bases, and 11 bases separated the two germline ends. The length of the CDR3 is 15 residues. Germline CDR1 is LNHDA and CDR2 is SQIVND (reference sequence). The sequenced material came from peripheral blood. The receptor was isolated from a man between 65 and 85 years old with acute or convalescent COVID-19. This chain joins TRBV19 and TRBJ1-5, with D possibly being TRBD1 (6 bases). CDR3 nucleotide sequence: TGTGCCAGTAGTATAAACGGACAGACCAATCAGCCCCAGCATTTT. It translates to CASSINGQTNQPQHF.